This entry lists 20 T cell receptor beta chains sequenced from one sample in a study of graft-versus-host responses after intestinal transplantation. Produced via immunoSEQ multiplex PCR; TCRdb's table is partial and in-frame only. The sample contains tens of thousands of clones, approximately 92% of which appear only once. The antigens of these receptors remain unknown. This sample comprised unstimulated CD8+ T cells sorted from spleen or lymph node cells, obtained before intestinal transplant. The receptor source for this set is a human donor who received an intestinal transplant.

CDR3 protein: CASHIRGTEFLAKNIQYF. CDR3 in DNA: TGTGCCAGTCACATACGCGGGACCGAATTTCTAGCCAAAAACATTCAGTACTTC. The chain has TRBV11-2 and TRBJ2-4, with a possible D match to TRBD2 (6 bases). This CDR3 has 18 amino acids. The V and J ends lost 9 bases and 0 bases respectively, with 24 bases between them. Germline CDR1 SGHAT, CDR2 FQNNGV.

The gene calls are TRBV23-1 and TRBJ2-7; D is uncertain. TRBV23-1 is marked as an open reading frame, function uncertain. CDR3 length: 9 residues. V was clipped by 10 bases and J by 4 bases, with 5 bases between them. The CDR3 loop reads CANPYEQYF. The DNA for the CDR3 is TGCGCCAATCCTTACGAGCAGTACTTC.

V and J are TRBV4-1 and TRBJ1-1; D possibly corresponds to TRBD1 (6 bases). The germline V and J ends were trimmed by 2 bases and 0 bases, with 7 bases remaining between them. The CDR3 extends over 14 amino acids. The germline CDR1 and CDR2 sequences are MGHRA and YSYEKL. The CDR3 is CASSQTGLNTEAFF. The CDR3 DNA follows: TGCGCCAGCAGCCAAACAGGGCTGAACACTGAAGCTTTCTTT.

The chain combines TRBV13 with TRBJ2-2, with D perhaps matching TRBD1 (6 bases). Looked up from germline, CDR1 is PRHDT and CDR2 is FYEKMQ (reference sequence). Trimming pared 0 bases from V and 1 base from J, leaving 12 bases between. This CDR3 is built from 17 residues. DNA of the CDR3: TGTGCCAGCAGCTTAGGGGAGGACAGTGAGAACACCGGGGAGCTGTTTTTT. Protein: CASSLGEDSENTGELFF.

The chain carries TRBV5-6 and TRBJ2-3, with D tentatively TRBD2 (7 bases). The V end lost 0 bases, the J end lost 6 bases, and 14 bases lay between the germline ends. In germline, CDR1 is SGHDT, CDR2 YYEEEE. CDR3 length: 15 residues. CDR3 DNA sequence: TGTGCCAGCAGCTTGGCAGTCGCGGGGGCGGATACGCAGTATTTT. The encoded protein is CASSLAVAGADTQYF.

The chain has TRBV27 and TRBJ2-3, with 9 bases fitting TRBD2. Germline CDR1 reads MNHEY; CDR2 reads SMNVEV (reference sequence). The CDR3 sequence is 16 residues long. V was pared by 3 bases and J by 3 bases, with 7 bases of the junction left unmatched. The CDR3 DNA is TGTGCCAGCAGTTTGATGCTAGCGGGGAATACAGATACGCAGTATTTT. This sequence encodes CASSLMLAGNTDTQYF.

The V gene is TRBV7-9, the J gene TRBJ2-7; 9 positions agree with TRBD2. CDR1 is SEHNR and CDR2 is FQNEAQ in the germline V gene (reference sequence). The CDR3 runs 12 residues. V shed 3 bases, J shed 7 bases, and the junction held 1 base outside the gene matches. CDR3 in DNA: TGTGCCAGCAGCTTCAGCGGGGGGGAGCAGTACTTC. Translated: CASSFSGGEQYF.

In its sample, this clone was seen a few times. The rearrangement links TRBV19 to TRBJ2-1, with a tentative D call TRBD2 (5 bases). CDR1 and CDR2 from the germline V gene are LNHDA and SQIVND (reference sequence). The CDR3 sequence is 14 residues long. V shed 10 bases and J shed 4 bases, with 17 bases lying between them. In nucleotides, the CDR3 is TGTGCCACGCAATCCGGGATCGAATACAATGAGCAGTTCTTC. This translates into CATQSGIEYNEQFF.

The chain uses TRBV19 and TRBJ1-1; maybe TRBD1 (5 bases). The V gene's germline CDR1 is LNHDA and CDR2 SQIVND (reference sequence). The V end lost 2 bases, the J end lost 4 bases, and 14 bases lay between the germline ends. The CDR3 is 15 amino acids. CDR3 DNA: TGTGCCAGTAGTATATCCGGGGGAGGGGCCACTGAAGCTTTCTTT. This translates into CASSISGGGATEAFF.

The chain links TRBV27 to TRBJ2-1; D gene uncertain. V was pared by 5 bases and J by 0 bases, with 2 bases between. Germline-derived CDR1 and CDR2 are MNHEY and SMNVEV (reference sequence). The CDR3 loop spans 12 amino acids. In nucleotides, the CDR3 is TGTGCCAGCAGTCTCTCCTACAATGAGCAGTTCTTC. Translated, it gives CASSLSYNEQFF.

The chain has TRBV30 and TRBJ2-1; D unresolved. The CDR3 is 15 amino acids. V shed 2 bases and J shed 0 bases, with 11 bases lying between them. Germline V gene sequence: CDR1 GTSNPN, CDR2 SVGIG (reference sequence). The CDR3 region has the DNA TGTGCCTGGAGTATAGGAGTTTTCTCCTACAATGAGCAGTTCTTC. It translates to CAWSIGVFSYNEQFF.

The rearrangement uses TRBV12-5 and TRBJ2-1; D ambiguous. Germline V gene sequence: CDR1 LGHNT, CDR2 FRNRAP. V was clipped by 3 bases and J by 0 bases, with 12 bases between them. CDR3 size: 16 residues. The CDR3 protein is CASGLGLGPSYNEQFF. The CDR3 DNA sequence: TGTGCTAGTGGTTTAGGCCTTGGGCCCTCCTACAATGAGCAGTTCTTC. Complete variable domain (other parts from reference TRBV12-5 and TRBJ2-1): DARVTQTPRHKVTEMGQEVTMRCQPILGHNTVFWYRQTMMQGLELLAYFRNRAPLDDSGMPKDRFSAEMPDATLATLKIQPSEPRDSAVYFCASGLGLGPSYNEQFFGPGTRLTVL.

This chain connects TRBV6-6 to TRBJ1-2; 8 bases are shared with TRBD1. This CDR3 spans 16 amino acids. V dropped 0 bases and J dropped 8; count of bases not matched to a gene: 11. The germline V gene has CDR1 MNHNY and CDR2 SVGAGI (reference sequence). The CDR3 sequence: CASSYSEQGDRLGYTF. In DNA form, the CDR3 reads TGTGCCAGCAGTTACTCGGAACAGGGGGACCGGTTAGGCTACACCTTC.

This chain uses TRBV7-9 with TRBJ2-3, with TRBD2 matching over 9 bases. V was clipped by 4 bases and J by 3 bases; unmatched bases: 11. CDR1 SEHNR and CDR2 FQNEAQ come from the germline V gene (reference sequence). The CDR3 is made up of 17 amino acids. The CDR3 bases are TGTGCCAGCAGCTCTCTGATTGGCCTAGCGGGAACAGATACGCAGTATTTT. This codes for CASSSLIGLAGTDTQYF. Complete variable domain (other parts from reference TRBV7-9 and TRBJ2-3): DTGVSQNPRHKITKRGQNVTFRCDPISEHNRLYWYRQTLGQGPEFLTYFQNEAQLEKSRLLSDRFSAERPKGSFSTLEIQRTEQGDSAMYLCASSSLIGLAGTDTQYFGPGTRLTVL.

The chain couples TRBV15 to TRBJ2-7; 7 positions match TRBD2. The CDR3 has 14 amino acids. Per germline, CDR1 LNHNV and CDR2 YYDKDF (reference sequence). Germline trimming cut 3 bases from V and 4 bases from J; bases unmatched to any gene: 6. The CDR3 region is CATSSGTTEYEQYF. The CDR3 DNA sequence: TGTGCCACCAGCAGCGGGACTACGGAATACGAGCAGTACTTC.

The chain joins TRBV7-9 to TRBJ1-4; the D is unclear. The CDR3 loop spans 16 amino acids. The V end lost 5 bases, the J end lost 5 bases, and 18 bases lay between the germline ends. Germline V CDR1 and CDR2: SEHNR, FQNEAQ (reference sequence). The CDR3 loop reads CASSPYGREKNEKLFF. The CDR3 DNA reads TGTGCCAGCAGCCCTTATGGACGGGAAAAAAATGAAAAACTGTTTTTT.

The V and J genes are TRBV2 and TRBJ2-1, with D possibly TRBD2 on 5 matching bases. Germline V CDR1 and CDR2: SNHLY, FYNNEI. The germline V and J ends were trimmed by 2 bases and 6 bases, with 14 bases remaining between them. The CDR3 has 15 amino acids. The CDR3 coding sequence is TGTGCCAGCAGTGAAAATGCACTAGACGGCAATGAGCAGTTCTTC. Its protein product is CASSENALDGNEQFF.

This chain links TRBV4-1 with TRBJ1-4; maybe TRBD1 (5 bases). The CDR3 loop spans 14 amino acids. CDR1 and CDR2 (germline): MGHRA, YSYEKL. V lost 0 bases, J lost 8 bases, and 10 bases lay in between. The CDR3 here is CASSQDQGGEKLFF. CDR3 coding DNA: TGCGCCAGCAGCCAAGACCAGGGAGGGGAAAAACTGTTTTTT.

The V gene is TRBV6-6, the J gene TRBJ1-5; D uncertain. V dropped 2 bases and J dropped 3 bases, with 5 bases sitting between them. The germline V gene has CDR1 MNHNY and CDR2 SVGAGI (reference sequence). This CDR3 region has 13 residues. This CDR3 is CASSYADNQPQHF. The CDR3 region has the DNA TGTGCCAGCAGTTACGCGGACAATCAGCCCCAGCATTTT.

The chain combines TRBV4-3 with TRBJ2-7, with 9 bases lining up with TRBD2. CDR3 size: 16 residues. The germline gives CDR1 LGHNA, CDR2 YSLEER. Trimming at V came to 0 bases and at J to 6 bases, leaving 9 bases not matched to a gene. The CDR3 is CASSQEASGGLLEQYF. The CDR3 bases are TGCGCCAGCAGCCAAGAGGCCAGCGGGGGGCTCCTCGAGCAGTACTTC.